The clone carrying this TCR beta chain was seen ten or more times. This sample is drawn from a study of breast tumors, draining lymph nodes, adjacent tissues. Germline V lookup: CDR1 MNHEY, CDR2 SVGAGI. The V gene end was trimmed by 6 bases and the J gene end by 5 bases; junction bases not matched to a gene: 15. The CDR3 runs to 16 residues. Samples came from axillary lymph nodes draining the breast cancer. TCRdb re-analysed the multiplex PCR reads in MiXCR, keeping a single row per CDR3 protein. The repertoire holds around 150,000 distinct CDR3 sequences, with around a third as singletons. Sequenced input: axillary lymph node tissue. The chain couples TRBV6-5 to TRBJ2-5; 7 bases match TRBD1. The sequence came from a female donor with breast cancer. Some clones in this sample may be carry-over from other donors' samples. The CDR3 nucleotides are TGTGCCAGCAGCCCTCAAAACGACAGGGTCTGGGAGACCCAGTACTTC. It codes for CASSPQNDRVWETQYF.